This entry is about one T cell receptor (beta chain). No antigen is known for it. Primers included in the PCR were 60 Vbeta and 13 Jbeta primers. Using immunoSEQ multiplex PCR, the repertoire was profiled, and TCRdb retains in-frame clones only, with some absent. Counted here are fewer than 150,000 clones, around 80% occurring once; the ten biggest clones make up around 7%. The CDR3 totals 16 residues. Germline V gene data show CDR1 as SGHRS and CDR2 as YFSETQ. Trimming shortened V by 4 bases and J by 1 base, and 15 bases separated the two germline ends. The donors, nominally healthy at sampling, likely had unrecorded immune exposures. This sample was taken from a study of cytomegalovirus exposure and HLA in healthy donors. Looking at the study overall: Assignment to the Caucasian-associated ancestry cluster applied to around 82% of the approximately 360 genotyped donors. General study findings and limits: Cytomegalovirus status was reportedly diagnosed by the classifier with high sensitivity and specificity. Within the data, a cluster of highly shared sequence variants was likely a sequencing artifact.

Sequencing used PBMCs. This TCR was recovered from a man aged 40-55 years in good health and CMV-seropositive. The V call is TRBV5-1, the J call TRBJ2-1; no clear D gene. The CDR3 sequence: CASSPTSALSYNEQFF. CDR3 in DNA: TGCGCCAGCAGCCCAACCAGCGCGTTGTCCTACAATGAGCAGTTCTTC.